The TCR beta chain under discussion was sequenced for a study of blood T cell repertoires in COVID-19. Study context: Acute and convalescent COVID-19 samples came from the United States, Italy and Spain. The cDNA or gDNA used as material had been derived from T cells, B-cell-depleted T cells, or PBMCs.

Per the authors' pipeline: Amplification with reference gene primers provided the estimates of nucleated cell counts. TCRdb keeps only in-frame clones here, not all; method: immunoSEQ multiplex PCR. V and J calls plus clone size are reproduced from that table; the DNA served to infer D and trimming. The sample comprises tens of thousands of clones, about 90% of which are singletons, and under 8.5% rests with the top ten. The sample holds one count of this clone. The V end lost 6 bases, the J end lost 4 bases, and 13 bases lay between the germline ends. The CDR3 sequence is 14 residues long. The germline CDR1 and CDR2 sequences are MDHEN and SYDVKM.

The rearrangement joins TRBV28 to TRBJ2-1, with D tentatively TRBD1 (6 bases). The receptor's source is a man in his 60s with active COVID-19. Source material: peripheral blood. The CDR3 DNA reads TGTGCCAGCAGCGATGGACAGACTTACAATGAGCAGTTCTTC. It yields the protein CASSDGQTYNEQFF. Filled out from reference TRBV28 and TRBJ2-1, the complete variable domain reads DVKVTQSSRYLVKRTGEKVFLECVQDMDHENMFWYRQDPGLGLRLIYFSYDVKMKEKGDIPEGYSVSREKKERFSLILESASTNQTSMYLCASSDGQTYNEQFFGPGTRLTVL.